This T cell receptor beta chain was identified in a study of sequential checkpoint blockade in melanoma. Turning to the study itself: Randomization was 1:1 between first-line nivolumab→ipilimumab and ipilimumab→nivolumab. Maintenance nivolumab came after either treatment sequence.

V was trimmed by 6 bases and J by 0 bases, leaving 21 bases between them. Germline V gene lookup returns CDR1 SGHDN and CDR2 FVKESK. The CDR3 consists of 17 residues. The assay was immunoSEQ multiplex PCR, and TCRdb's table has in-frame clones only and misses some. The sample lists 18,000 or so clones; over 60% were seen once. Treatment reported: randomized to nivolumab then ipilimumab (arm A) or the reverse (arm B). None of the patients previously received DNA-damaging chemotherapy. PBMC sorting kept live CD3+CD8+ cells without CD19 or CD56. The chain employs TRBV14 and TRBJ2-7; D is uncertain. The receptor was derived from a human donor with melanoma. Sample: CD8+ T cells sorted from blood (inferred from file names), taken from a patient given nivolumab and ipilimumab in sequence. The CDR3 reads CASSQKISRISSYEQYF. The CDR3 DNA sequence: TGTGCCAGCAGTCAAAAGATATCGCGTATTAGCTCCTACGAGCAGTACTTC.